The source of this T cell receptor beta chain is a study of blood T cell repertoires in COVID-19. The CDR3 spans 13 residues. Trimming took 5 bases from V and 2 from J, leaving 9 bases between them. Germline CDR1 is KGHSH and CDR2 is LQKENI. In the authors' workflow: Reference gene primer amplification gave estimated nucleated cell counts. Produced via immunoSEQ multiplex PCR; TCRdb's table is partial and in-frame only. That table supplies the V and J calls and clone size; D and trimming were determined from the DNA. The profile shows more than 90,000 clones, about 83% of them singletons. Sequenced material: peripheral blood. This receptor was obtained from an older woman with COVID-19, enrolled during active disease. The genes are TRBV18 and TRBJ1-1, with D unclear. The CDR3 loop reads CASSAGSNTEAFF. CDR3 DNA sequence: TGTGCCAGCTCAGCGGGATCCAACACTGAAGCTTTCTTT.